This T cell receptor beta chain was retrieved from a study of yellow fever vaccine responses in identical twins. Trimming cost V 6 bases and J 0 bases, with 4 bases left between them. The CDR3 has 12 amino acids. Germline V CDR1 and CDR2: KGHSH, LQKENI. Points from the study as a whole: Reported findings indicate that twins' vaccine T cell responses seemed partially convergent, partially personalized.

Turning to this clonotype: Its antigen remains unknown.

From the RT-PCR reads, TCRdb called clonotypes with MiXCR, one entry per CDR3 protein. The table lists some 3,000 distinct CDR3 sequences, around four fifths of them singletons. The J gene is TRBJ2-3, the V gene TRBV18; no firm D call. The origin of this receptor is a woman between 18 and 29 years old who received the yellow fever vaccine. Specimen: T cells from blood (PBMCs), unsorted or a sorted subset (not recorded which), collected before or after yellow fever vaccination (not recorded which). In DNA form, the CDR3 reads TGTGCCAGCTCCCCTAGCACAGATACGCAGTATTTT. This encodes CASSPSTDTQYF.